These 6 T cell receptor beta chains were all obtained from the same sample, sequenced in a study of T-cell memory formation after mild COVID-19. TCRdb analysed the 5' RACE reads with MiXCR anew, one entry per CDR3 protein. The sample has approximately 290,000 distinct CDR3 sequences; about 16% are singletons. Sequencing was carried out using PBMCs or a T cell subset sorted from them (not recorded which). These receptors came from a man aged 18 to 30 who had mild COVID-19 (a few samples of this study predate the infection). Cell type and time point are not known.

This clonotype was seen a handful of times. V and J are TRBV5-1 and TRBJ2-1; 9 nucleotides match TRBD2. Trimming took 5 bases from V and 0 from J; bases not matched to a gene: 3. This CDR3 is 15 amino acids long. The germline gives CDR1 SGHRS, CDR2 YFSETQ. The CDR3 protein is CASRVAGVSYNEQFF. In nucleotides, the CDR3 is TGCGCCAGCAGGGTAGCGGGGGTCTCCTACAATGAGCAGTTCTTC.

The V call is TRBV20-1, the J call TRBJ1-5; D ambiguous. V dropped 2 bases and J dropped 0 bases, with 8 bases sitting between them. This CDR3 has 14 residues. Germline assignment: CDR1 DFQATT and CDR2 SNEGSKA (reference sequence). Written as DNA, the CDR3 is TGCAGTGCTAGATTGCGTCATAGCAATCAGCCCCAGCATTTT. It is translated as CSARLRHSNQPQHF.

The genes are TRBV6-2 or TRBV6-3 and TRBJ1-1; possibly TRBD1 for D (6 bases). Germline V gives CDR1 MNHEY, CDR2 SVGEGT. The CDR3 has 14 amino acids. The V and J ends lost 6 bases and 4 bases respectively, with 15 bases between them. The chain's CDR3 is CASRGDGGVTEAFF. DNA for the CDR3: TGTGCCAGCAGGGGAGACGGGGGCGTCACTGAAGCTTTCTTT.

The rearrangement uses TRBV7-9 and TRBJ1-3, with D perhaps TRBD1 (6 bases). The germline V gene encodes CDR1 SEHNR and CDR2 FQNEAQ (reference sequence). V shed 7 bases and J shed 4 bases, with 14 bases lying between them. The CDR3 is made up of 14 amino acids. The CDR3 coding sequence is TGTGCCAGCACGGCCCAGGGGTGGGGAAACACCATATATTTT. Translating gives CASTAQGWGNTIYF.

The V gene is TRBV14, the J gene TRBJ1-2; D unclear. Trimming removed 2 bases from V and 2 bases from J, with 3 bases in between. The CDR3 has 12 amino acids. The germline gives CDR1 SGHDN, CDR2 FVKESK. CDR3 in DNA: TGTGCCAGCAGCCAAAACAACTATGGCTACACCTTC. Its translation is CASSQNNYGYTF.

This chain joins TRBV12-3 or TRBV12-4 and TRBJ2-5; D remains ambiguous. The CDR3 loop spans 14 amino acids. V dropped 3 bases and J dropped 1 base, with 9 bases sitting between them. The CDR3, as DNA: TGTGCCAGCAGTTTGCGCACATTCCAAGAGACCCAGTACTTC. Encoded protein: CASSLRTFQETQYF.